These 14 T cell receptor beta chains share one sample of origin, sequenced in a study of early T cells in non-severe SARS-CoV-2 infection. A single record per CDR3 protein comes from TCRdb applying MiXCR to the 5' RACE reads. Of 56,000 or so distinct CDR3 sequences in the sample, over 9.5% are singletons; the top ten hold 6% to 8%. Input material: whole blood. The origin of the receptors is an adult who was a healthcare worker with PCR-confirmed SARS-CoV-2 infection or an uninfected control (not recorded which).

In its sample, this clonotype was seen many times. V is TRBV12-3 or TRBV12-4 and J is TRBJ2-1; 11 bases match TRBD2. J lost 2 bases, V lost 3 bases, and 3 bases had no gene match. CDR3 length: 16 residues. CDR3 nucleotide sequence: TGTGCCAGCAGTTTGAAACTAGCGGGAGCCTACAATGAGCAGTTCTTC. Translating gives CASSLKLAGAYNEQFF.

The CDR3, as DNA: TGTGCCAGCACCTCCCCCGGGACTGTTAAAGAGACCCAGTACTTC. Translation: CASTSPGTVKETQYF. V is TRBV28 and J is TRBJ2-5; D possibly corresponds to TRBD2 (6 bases). In germline, CDR1 is MDHEN, CDR2 SYDVKM. There are 15 residues in the CDR3. Trimming took 7 bases from V and 3 from J, leaving 18 bases between them.

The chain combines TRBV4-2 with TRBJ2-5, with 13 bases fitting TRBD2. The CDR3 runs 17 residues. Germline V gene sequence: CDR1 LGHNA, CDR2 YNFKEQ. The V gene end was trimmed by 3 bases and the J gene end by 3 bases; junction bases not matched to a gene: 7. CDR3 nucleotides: TGTGCCAGCAGCCACGGACTAGCGGGAGTGTTTGAAGAGACCCAGTACTTC. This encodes CASSHGLAGVFEETQYF.

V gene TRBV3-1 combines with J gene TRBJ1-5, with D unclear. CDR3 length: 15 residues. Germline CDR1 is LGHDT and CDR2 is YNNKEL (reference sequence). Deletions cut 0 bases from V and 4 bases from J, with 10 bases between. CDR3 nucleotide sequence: TGTGCCAGCAGCCAAGAGAGGCTGGCAAATCAGCCCCAGCATTTT. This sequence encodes CASSQERLANQPQHF. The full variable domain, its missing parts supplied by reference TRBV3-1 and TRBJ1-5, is DTAVSQTPKYLVTQMGNDKSIKCEQNLGHDTMYWYKQDSKKFLKIMFSYNNKELIINETVPNRFSPKSPDKAHLNLHINSLELGDSAVYFCASSQERLANQPQHFGDGTRLSIL.

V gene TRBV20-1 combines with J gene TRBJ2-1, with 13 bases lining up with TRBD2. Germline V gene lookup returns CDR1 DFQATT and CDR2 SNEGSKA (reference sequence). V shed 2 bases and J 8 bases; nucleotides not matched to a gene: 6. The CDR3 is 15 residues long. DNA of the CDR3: TGCAGTGCTAGAAGGACTAGCGGGAGTTTCGATGAGCAGTTCTTC. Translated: CSARRTSGSFDEQFF.

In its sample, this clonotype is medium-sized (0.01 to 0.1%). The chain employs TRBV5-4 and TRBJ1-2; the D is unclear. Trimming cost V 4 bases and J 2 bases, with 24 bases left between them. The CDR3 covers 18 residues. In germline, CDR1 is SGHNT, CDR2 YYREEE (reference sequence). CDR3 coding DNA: TGTGCCAGCAGCCCCGACCGGGGTTTGGATTTTGGGAACTATGGCTACACCTTC. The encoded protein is CASSPDRGLDFGNYGYTF.

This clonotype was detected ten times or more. For the CDR3, the DNA is TGCGCCAGCAGCCAAGTTTTCGGAGCTTACAATGAGCAGTTCTTC. Residues: CASSQVFGAYNEQFF. The J gene is TRBJ2-1, the V gene TRBV4-3; D is unresolved. This CDR3 is built from 15 residues. The germline gives CDR1 LGHNA, CDR2 YSLEER. V lost 1 base to trimming and J lost 4 bases, with 11 bases between them.

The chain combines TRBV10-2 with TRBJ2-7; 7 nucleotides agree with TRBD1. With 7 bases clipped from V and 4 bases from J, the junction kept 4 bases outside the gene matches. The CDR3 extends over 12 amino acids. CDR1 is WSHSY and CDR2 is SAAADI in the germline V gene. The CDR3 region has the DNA TGCGCCAGCAAAGCAGGGGGTTACGAGCAGTACTTC. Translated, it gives CASKAGGYEQYF.

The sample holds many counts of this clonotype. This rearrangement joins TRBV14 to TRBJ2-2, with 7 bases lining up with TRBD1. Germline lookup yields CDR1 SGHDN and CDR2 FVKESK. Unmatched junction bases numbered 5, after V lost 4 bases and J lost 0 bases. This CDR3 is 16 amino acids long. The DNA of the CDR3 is TGTGCCAGCAGCCCCTGGACAGGATCGAACACCGGGGAGCTGTTTTTT. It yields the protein CASSPWTGSNTGELFF. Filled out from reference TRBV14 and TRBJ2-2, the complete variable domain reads EAGVTQFPSHSVIEKGQTVTLRCDPISGHDNLYWYRRVMGKEIKFLLHFVKESKQDESGMPNNRFLAERTGGTYSTLKVQPAELEDSGVYFCASSPWTGSNTGELFFGEGSRLTVL.

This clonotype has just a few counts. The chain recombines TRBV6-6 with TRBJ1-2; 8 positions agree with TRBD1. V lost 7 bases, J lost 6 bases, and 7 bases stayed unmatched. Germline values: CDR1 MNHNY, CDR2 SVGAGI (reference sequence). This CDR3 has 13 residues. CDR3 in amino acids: CASTLDREDGYTF. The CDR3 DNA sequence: TGTGCCAGCACCTTGGACAGGGAGGATGGCTACACCTTC.

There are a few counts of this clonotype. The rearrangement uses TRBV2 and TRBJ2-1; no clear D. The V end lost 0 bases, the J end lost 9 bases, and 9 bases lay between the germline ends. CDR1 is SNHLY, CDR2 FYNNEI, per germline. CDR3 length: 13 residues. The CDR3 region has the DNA TGTGCCAGCAGTGAAGCGCTCGGCCTTGAGCAGTTCTTC. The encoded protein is CASSEALGLEQFF. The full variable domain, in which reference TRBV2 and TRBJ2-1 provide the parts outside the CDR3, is EPEVTQTPSHQVTQMGQEVILRCVPISNHLYFYWYRQILGQKVEFLVSFYNNEISEKSEIFDDQFSVERPDGSNFTLKIRSTKLEDSAMYFCASSEALGLEQFFGPGTRLTVL.

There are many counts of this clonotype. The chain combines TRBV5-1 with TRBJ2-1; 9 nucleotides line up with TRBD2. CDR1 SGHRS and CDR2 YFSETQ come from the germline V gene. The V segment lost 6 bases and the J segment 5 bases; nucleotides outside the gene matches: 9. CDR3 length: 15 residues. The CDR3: CASIQGSGGNNEQFF. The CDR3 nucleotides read TGCGCCAGCATCCAAGGTAGCGGGGGAAACAATGAGCAGTTCTTC. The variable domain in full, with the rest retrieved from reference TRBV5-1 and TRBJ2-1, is KAGVTQTPRYLIKTRGQQVTLSCSPISGHRSVSWYQQTPGQGLQFLFEYFSETQRNKGNFPGRFSGRQFSNSRSEMNVSTLELGDSALYLCASIQGSGGNNEQFFGPGTRLTVL.

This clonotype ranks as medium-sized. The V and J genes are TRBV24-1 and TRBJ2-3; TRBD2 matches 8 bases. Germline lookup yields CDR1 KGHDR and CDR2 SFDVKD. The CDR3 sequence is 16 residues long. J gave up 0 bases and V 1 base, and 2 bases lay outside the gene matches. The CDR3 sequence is CATSDLAGASTDTQYF. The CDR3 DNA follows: TGTGCCACCAGTGATTTAGCGGGAGCTAGCACAGATACGCAGTATTTT.

The DNA of the CDR3 is TGTGCCAGCAGCTCCACTTACAATGAGCAGTTCTTC. It codes for CASSSTYNEQFF. The V and J genes are TRBV11-3 and TRBJ2-1; no reliable D call. Germline V gene lookup returns CDR1 SGHNT and CDR2 YENEEA. V lost 4 bases, J lost 4 bases, and 5 bases lay in between. The CDR3 length is 12 residues.